This T cell receptor (beta chain) was sequenced during a study of memory CD4+ T cells and cytomegalovirus serostatus. Sequencing used immunoSEQ multiplex PCR; TCRdb keeps in-frame clones, though not all of them. The repertoire holds tens of thousands of clones, with about 68% as singletons. Study conclusions and caveats: Of approximately 150 reported CMV TCRbeta sequences, just over 65 were found in memory CD4+ repertoires. Suggested: most of the CMV-linked TCR signature lies in CD4+ memory cells.

Single viable CD3+CD4+CD8-CD45RO+ cells were sorted as the memory CD4+ T cells. In the case of this clone: Its specificity is not known.

The material sequenced was memory CD4+ T cells from blood. This receptor was taken from an adult in good health and CMV-seropositive.

The chain's CDR3 is CASSLVARGDEQFF. In DNA, the CDR3 is TGTGCCAGCAGCTTAGTCGCCAGGGGAGATGAGCAGTTCTTC. This chain joins TRBV7-2 and TRBJ2-1, with D possibly being TRBD1 (6 bases). V dropped 1 base and J dropped 8 bases, with 12 bases sitting between them. Germline values: CDR1 SGHTA, CDR2 FQGNSA. CDR3 length: 14 amino acids.